This TCR beta chain was documented in a study of blood T cell repertoires in COVID-19. Study information: The origin of the acute and convalescent COVID-19 samples was the United States, Italy and Spain. The cDNA or gDNA used as material had been derived from T cells, B-cell-depleted T cells, or PBMCs.

Study processing details: Estimated nucleated cell counts came from reference gene primer amplification. Generated by immunoSEQ multiplex PCR, the TCRdb table keeps only in-frame clones and is missing some. V and J calls plus clone size are reproduced from that table; the DNA served to infer D and trimming. The sample includes about 180,000 clones, about 88% of them seen just once. The CDR3 covers 14 residues. From germline, CDR1 is SGHTA and CDR2 FQGNSA. Deletions cut 3 bases from V and 5 bases from J, with 13 bases between. Sequencing input: peripheral blood. The sequence derives from a young woman with active or convalescent COVID-19. V gene TRBV7-2 combines with J gene TRBJ2-5, with D possibly being TRBD1 (7 bases). The CDR3 sequence is CASSFYRGGETQYF. CDR3 nucleotide sequence: TGTGCCAGCAGCTTTTACAGGGGAGGCGAGACCCAGTACTTC.